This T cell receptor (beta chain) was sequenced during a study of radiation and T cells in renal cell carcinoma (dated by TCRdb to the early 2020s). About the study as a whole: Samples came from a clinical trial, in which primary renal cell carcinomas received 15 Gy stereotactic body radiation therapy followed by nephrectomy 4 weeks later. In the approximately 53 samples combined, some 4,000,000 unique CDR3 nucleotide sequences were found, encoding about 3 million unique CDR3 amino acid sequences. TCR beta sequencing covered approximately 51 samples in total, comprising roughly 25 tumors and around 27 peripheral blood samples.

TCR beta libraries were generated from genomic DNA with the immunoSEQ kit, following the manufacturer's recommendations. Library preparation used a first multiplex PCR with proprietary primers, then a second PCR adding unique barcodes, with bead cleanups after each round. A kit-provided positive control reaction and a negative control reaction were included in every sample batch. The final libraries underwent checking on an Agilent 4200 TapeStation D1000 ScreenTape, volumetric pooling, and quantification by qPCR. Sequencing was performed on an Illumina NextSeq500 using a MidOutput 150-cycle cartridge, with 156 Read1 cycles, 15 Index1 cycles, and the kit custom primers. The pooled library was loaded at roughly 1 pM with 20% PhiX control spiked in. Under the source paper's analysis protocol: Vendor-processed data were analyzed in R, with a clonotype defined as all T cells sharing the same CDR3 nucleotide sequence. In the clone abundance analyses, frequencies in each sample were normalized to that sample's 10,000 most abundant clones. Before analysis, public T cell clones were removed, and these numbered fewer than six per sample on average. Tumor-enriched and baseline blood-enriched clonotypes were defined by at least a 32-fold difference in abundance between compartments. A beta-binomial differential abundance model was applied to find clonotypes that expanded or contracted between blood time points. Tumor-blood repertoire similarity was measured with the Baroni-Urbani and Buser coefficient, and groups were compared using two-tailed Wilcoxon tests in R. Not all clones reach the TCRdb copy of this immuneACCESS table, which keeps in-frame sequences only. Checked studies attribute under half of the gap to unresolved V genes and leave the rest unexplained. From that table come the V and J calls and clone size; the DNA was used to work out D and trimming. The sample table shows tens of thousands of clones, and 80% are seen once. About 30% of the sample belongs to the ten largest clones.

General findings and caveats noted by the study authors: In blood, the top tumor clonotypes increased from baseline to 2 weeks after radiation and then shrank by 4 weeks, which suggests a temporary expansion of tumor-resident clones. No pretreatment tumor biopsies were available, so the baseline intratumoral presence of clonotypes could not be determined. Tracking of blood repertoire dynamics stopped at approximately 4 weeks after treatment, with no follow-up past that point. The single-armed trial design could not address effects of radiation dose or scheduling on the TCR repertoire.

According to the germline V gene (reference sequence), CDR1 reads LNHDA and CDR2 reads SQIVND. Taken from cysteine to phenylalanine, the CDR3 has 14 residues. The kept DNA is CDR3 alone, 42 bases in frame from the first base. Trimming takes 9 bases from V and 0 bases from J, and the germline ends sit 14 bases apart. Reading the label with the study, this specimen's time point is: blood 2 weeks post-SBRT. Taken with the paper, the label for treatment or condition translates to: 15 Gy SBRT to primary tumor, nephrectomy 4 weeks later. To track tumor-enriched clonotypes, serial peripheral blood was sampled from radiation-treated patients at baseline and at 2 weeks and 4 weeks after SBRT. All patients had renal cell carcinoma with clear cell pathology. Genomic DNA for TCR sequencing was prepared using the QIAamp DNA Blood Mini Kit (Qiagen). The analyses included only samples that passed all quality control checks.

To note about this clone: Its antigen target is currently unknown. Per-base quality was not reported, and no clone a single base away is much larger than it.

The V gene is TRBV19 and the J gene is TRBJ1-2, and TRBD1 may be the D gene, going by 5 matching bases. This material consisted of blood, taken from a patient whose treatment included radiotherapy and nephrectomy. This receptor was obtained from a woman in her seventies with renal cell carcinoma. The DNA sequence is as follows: TGTGCCAGCGAAACGGGGGACCCTAACTATGGCTACACCTTC. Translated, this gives CASETGDPNYGYTF.